The rows below give T cell receptor beta chains drawn from one sample of a study of cytomegalovirus exposure and HLA in healthy donors. Repertoires were generated with immunoSEQ multiplex PCR, while TCRdb's copy carries only in-frame clones and drops some. The data hold more than 150,000 clones, with 84% observed a single time. The specimen sequenced was PBMCs. The source of these receptors is a boy aged 5-17 years in good health and CMV-seronegative. Each CDR3 is given with its conserved first and last residue. Fields, in order: CDR3 length, V gene, CDR3 protein.

CDR3 length: 13; V gene: TRBV19; CDR3 protein: CASSMAGGNEQYF
CDR3 length: 14; V gene: TRBV6-1; CDR3 protein: CASSERGNRNEQYF
CDR3 length: 14; V gene: TRBV2; CDR3 protein: CASSRGRGGYEQYF
CDR3 length: 16; V gene: TRBV19; CDR3 protein: CASLPRDRGDNQPQHF
CDR3 length: 13; V gene: TRBV29-1; CDR3 protein: CSVNSRTGDGYTF
CDR3 length: 13; V gene: TRBV27; CDR3 protein: CASSFRLLNEQYF
CDR3 length: 13; V gene: TRBV11-2; CDR3 protein: CASSLTAGGEQFF
CDR3 length: 17; V gene: TRBV30; CDR3 protein: CAWSVVGGRQPGNTIYF
CDR3 length: 12; V gene: TRBV6-5; CDR3 protein: CASMIGPGNYTF
CDR3 length: 14; V gene: TRBV5-1; CDR3 protein: CASSLGQGDEKLFF
CDR3 length: 15; V gene: TRBV29-1; CDR3 protein: CSVEEGMGRSAGYTF
CDR3 length: 15; V gene: TRBV10-3; CDR3 protein: CAISPTGTRNYGYTF
CDR3 length: 16; V gene: TRBV5-1; CDR3 protein: CASSLGDRGWNNEQFF
CDR3 length: 15; V gene: TRBV12-5; CDR3 protein: CASARDRVQTYEQYF
CDR3 length: 15; V gene: TRBV7-9; CDR3 protein: CASSSSQGFAPGYTF
CDR3 length: 15; V gene: TRBV28; CDR3 protein: CASSLWGEANTEAFF
CDR3 length: 12; V gene: TRBV6-5; CDR3 protein: CASSYSSGEQYF
CDR3 length: 15; V gene: TRBV7-3; CDR3 protein: CASSLGRVSTDTQYF
CDR3 length: 13; V gene: TRBV30; CDR3 protein: CAWSGQTGNTIYF
CDR3 length: 15; V gene: TRBV9; CDR3 protein: CASSVDVNQGSEQYF
CDR3 length: 14; V gene: TRBV10-3; CDR3 protein: CAITLDIAGNGYTF
CDR3 length: 15; V gene: TRBV7-6; CDR3 protein: CASSFGREWEETQYF
CDR3 length: 15; V gene: TRBV5-6; CDR3 protein: CASSNRDSSTDTQYF
CDR3 length: 15; V gene: TRBV7-2; CDR3 protein: CASSFSTGVNQPQHF
CDR3 length: 15; V gene: TRBV13; CDR3 protein: CASSSGRRGSYEQYF
CDR3 length: 15; V gene: TRBV7-9; CDR3 protein: CASSPHGDRVYGYTF
CDR3 length: 15; V gene: TRBV19; CDR3 protein: CASKEGTADNYGYTF
CDR3 length: 14; V gene: TRBV5-1; CDR3 protein: CASSHGLALNEQFF
CDR3 length: 16; V gene: TRBV4-1; CDR3 protein: CASSQVLAGRNYGYTF
CDR3 length: 14; V gene: TRBV4-3; CDR3 protein: CASSQGTSGETQYF
CDR3 length: 12; V gene: TRBV5-4; CDR3 protein: CASSLITGELFF
CDR3 length: 16; V gene: TRBV7-2; CDR3 protein: CASSLAISGGQETQYF
CDR3 length: 15; V gene: TRBV7-9; CDR3 protein: CASSLGADGTYEQYF
CDR3 length: 18; V gene: TRBV19; CDR3 protein: CASSTHMTGPFTYNEQFF
CDR3 length: 16; V gene: TRBV6-6; CDR3 protein: CASSLNAGTGGSGYTF
CDR3 length: 12; V gene: TRBV15; CDR3 protein: CATSSYGNEQFF
CDR3 length: 16; V gene: TRBV10-2; CDR3 protein: CASSDLGSGAYNEQFF
CDR3 length: 11; V gene: TRBV28; CDR3 protein: CASRSQYEQYF
CDR3 length: 14; V gene: TRBV19; CDR3 protein: CATRTGWSTGELFF
CDR3 length: 15; V gene: TRBV9; CDR3 protein: CASSYGTGGEDGYTF
CDR3 length: 14; V gene: TRBV10-1; CDR3 protein: CASTPDRGGTEAFF
CDR3 length: 15; V gene: TRBV6-1; CDR3 protein: CASSVGRDRGREQYF
CDR3 length: 10; V gene: TRBV20-1; CDR3 protein: CSGTQGEAFF
CDR3 length: 13; V gene: TRBV29-1; CDR3 protein: CSVVGQGHYGYTF
CDR3 length: 14; V gene: TRBV29-1; CDR3 protein: CSVEVEGILYEQYF
CDR3 length: 18; V gene: TRBV5-1; CDR3 protein: CASSLIGVSGDRTDTQYF
CDR3 length: 14; V gene: TRBV6-5; CDR3 protein: CASRDTYSNQPQHF
CDR3 length: 12; V gene: TRBV10-3; CDR3 protein: CASSYRGAEAFF
CDR3 length: 15; V gene: TRBV7-7; CDR3 protein: CASSVDRGHQETQYF
CDR3 length: 16; V gene: TRBV28; CDR3 protein: CASSLALRQPSYGYTF
CDR3 length: 15; V gene: TRBV4-1; CDR3 protein: CASSRMRANTGELFF
CDR3 length: 13; V gene: TRBV5-1; CDR3 protein: CASSETVNTEAFF
CDR3 length: 16; V gene: TRBV5-4; CDR3 protein: CASSLGQGNAKNIQYF
CDR3 length: 13; V gene: TRBV10-3; CDR3 protein: CAISEDRSQPQHF